The clone carrying this TCR beta chain is labeled medium-sized. The antigen remains unidentified. Quantitative 5'-RACE was performed with molecular barcodes, and it yielded the TCR beta libraries. TCRdb reprocessed the 5' RACE reads with MiXCR, giving one entry per CDR3 protein. Here the sample spans some 52,000 distinct CDR3 sequences, less than 8.5% being singletons. The data derive from a study of CD8 T cells in ankylosing spondylitis. Overall study results and limits: Disease-linked clones were found to be CD8+ and relatively rare in peripheral blood. According to the report, clones linked to the disease were significantly enriched in matched synovial fluid samples taken from ankylosing spondylitis patients. Characteristic of ankylosing spondylitis blood, it appeared, was a TCR beta motif comprising eight highly homologous variants.

V lost 1 base and J lost 2, with 7 bases in between. The CDR3 covers 13 residues. Per the germline V gene, CDR1 is SQVTM and CDR2 is ANQGSEA. The TCR originated in a female donor with ankylosing spondylitis or in good health (not recorded which). Sequenced: blood, either unsorted or a sorted T cell fraction (not recorded which). This chain links TRBV29-1 with TRBJ2-3; no definite D call. The CDR3 here is CSVEVQDTDTQYF. Here the CDR3 DNA reads TGCAGCGTTGAAGTTCAAGACACAGATACGCAGTATTTT.